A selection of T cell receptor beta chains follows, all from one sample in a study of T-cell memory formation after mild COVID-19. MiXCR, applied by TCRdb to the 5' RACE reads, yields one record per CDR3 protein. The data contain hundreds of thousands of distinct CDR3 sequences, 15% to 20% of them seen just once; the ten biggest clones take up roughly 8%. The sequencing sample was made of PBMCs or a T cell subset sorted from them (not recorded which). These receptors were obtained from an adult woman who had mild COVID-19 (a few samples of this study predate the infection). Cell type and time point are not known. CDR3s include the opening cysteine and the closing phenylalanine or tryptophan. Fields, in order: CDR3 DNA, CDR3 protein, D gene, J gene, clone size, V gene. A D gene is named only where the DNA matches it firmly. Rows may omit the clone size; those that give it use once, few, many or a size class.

cdr3_nt: TGTGCCAGTGCCAGTTTTGGACAGGGCTACACCTTC; cdr3_aa: CASASFGQGYTF; d_call: .; j_call: TRBJ1-2; clone_size: .; v_call: TRBV6-5
cdr3_nt: TGTGCCAGCAGCCCCCGGGGGGGCACAGATACGCAGTATTTT; cdr3_aa: CASSPRGGTDTQYF; d_call: TRBD2; j_call: TRBJ2-3; clone_size: few; v_call: TRBV9
cdr3_nt: TGTGCCAGCAGTTTAGAGGGGGCGGGCGGACTTCAGTTCTTC; cdr3_aa: CASSLEGAGGLQFF; d_call: TRBD1; j_call: TRBJ2-1; clone_size: few; v_call: TRBV7-6
cdr3_nt: TGTGCCAGCAGCACCCTTTGGGGACCTAACTATGGCTACACCTTC; cdr3_aa: CASSTLWGPNYGYTF; d_call: .; j_call: TRBJ1-2; clone_size: .; v_call: TRBV5-6
cdr3_nt: TGCGCCAGCAGCTTCGGACAGGAGGGGACCCAGTACTTC; cdr3_aa: CASSFGQEGTQYF; d_call: .; j_call: TRBJ2-5; clone_size: .; v_call: TRBV5-1
cdr3_nt: TGTGCCAGCAGCCAAGATTACCGGTCGGGTCACGAGCAGTTCTTC; cdr3_aa: CASSQDYRSGHEQFF; d_call: .; j_call: TRBJ2-1; clone_size: .; v_call: TRBV4-2
cdr3_nt: TGTGCCAGCAGTCCCTTCTGGGGACAAGAGACCCAGTACTTC; cdr3_aa: CASSPFWGQETQYF; d_call: .; j_call: TRBJ2-5; clone_size: .; v_call: TRBV12-3/TRBV12-4
cdr3_nt: TGTGCCATCAGTGGCCTAGCGGGAGGGCCAGGAGAGACCCAGTACTTC; cdr3_aa: CAISGLAGGPGETQYF; d_call: TRBD2; j_call: TRBJ2-5; clone_size: .; v_call: TRBV10-3
cdr3_nt: TGCGCCAGCAGCGTTAGCGGGGGGGACTACAATGAGCAGTTCTTC; cdr3_aa: CASSVSGGDYNEQFF; d_call: TRBD2; j_call: TRBJ2-1; clone_size: few; v_call: TRBV5-1
cdr3_nt: TGCGCCAGCAGCTTGAGATCGTTACAAGAGACCCAGTACTTC; cdr3_aa: CASSLRSLQETQYF; d_call: .; j_call: TRBJ2-5; clone_size: many; v_call: TRBV5-1
cdr3_nt: TGCAGCGTTGATGGTGACCGGGTCTCCGGGGAGCTGTTTTTT; cdr3_aa: CSVDGDRVSGELFF; d_call: .; j_call: TRBJ2-2; clone_size: few; v_call: TRBV29-1
cdr3_nt: TGTGCCAGCAGCCAGGTTACCGGACGGGCAACTAATGAAAAACTGTTTTTT; cdr3_aa: CASSQVTGRATNEKLFF; d_call: .; j_call: TRBJ1-4; clone_size: .; v_call: TRBV4-2
cdr3_nt: TGCGCCAGCAGCTTGGACAGACCGCCCTATGGCTACACCTTC; cdr3_aa: CASSLDRPPYGYTF; d_call: .; j_call: TRBJ1-2; clone_size: .; v_call: TRBV5-1
cdr3_nt: TGCAGTGCTCCATTAGCGGCAACCTACAATGAGCAGTTCTTC; cdr3_aa: CSAPLAATYNEQFF; d_call: .; j_call: TRBJ2-1; clone_size: .; v_call: TRBV20-1
cdr3_nt: TGTGCCAGCAGCCAAGATTATGGCAGGGGGCGCGATGGCTTTTACGAGCAGTACTTC; cdr3_aa: CASSQDYGRGRDGFYEQYF; d_call: TRBD1; j_call: TRBJ2-7; clone_size: many; v_call: TRBV4-2
cdr3_nt: TGCAGCGTTGAAAGCGGACATGACCCCTACGAGCAGTACTTC; cdr3_aa: CSVESGHDPYEQYF; d_call: .; j_call: TRBJ2-7; clone_size: many; v_call: TRBV29-1
cdr3_nt: TGTGCCAGCAGTTACAGCAGGAGGTCAGGATACACAGATACGCAGTATTTT; cdr3_aa: CASSYSRRSGYTDTQYF; d_call: .; j_call: TRBJ2-3; clone_size: few; v_call: TRBV6-2/TRBV6-3
cdr3_nt: TGTGCCATCAGTGGGGCTAGCGGGGGTACAGATACGCAGTATTTT; cdr3_aa: CAISGASGGTDTQYF; d_call: TRBD2; j_call: TRBJ2-3; clone_size: .; v_call: TRBV10-3
cdr3_nt: TGCGCCAGCAGCACCTGGACGGACAGCTCCTACAATGAGCAGTTCTTC; cdr3_aa: CASSTWTDSSYNEQFF; d_call: .; j_call: TRBJ2-1; clone_size: few; v_call: TRBV5-1
cdr3_nt: TGTGCCAGCAGCTTAAACCCGACCGGGACAGCCATGAACACTGAAGCTTTCTTT; cdr3_aa: CASSLNPTGTAMNTEAFF; d_call: TRBD1; j_call: TRBJ1-1; clone_size: few; v_call: TRBV7-3
cdr3_nt: TGCGCCAGCAGCGCAGGACAGCCGGATACGCAGTATTTT; cdr3_aa: CASSAGQPDTQYF; d_call: .; j_call: TRBJ2-3; clone_size: .; v_call: TRBV5-1
cdr3_nt: TGCGCCAGCAGCCCTTCGTCGGGACAGGGGGGGGAGACCCAGTACTTC; cdr3_aa: CASSPSSGQGGETQYF; d_call: TRBD1; j_call: TRBJ2-5; clone_size: .; v_call: TRBV4-3
cdr3_nt: TGTGCCAGCAGTGAAGTGGTAGCGGGGGCAGAGACCCAGTACTTC; cdr3_aa: CASSEVVAGAETQYF; d_call: TRBD2; j_call: TRBJ2-5; clone_size: .; v_call: TRBV2
cdr3_nt: TGTGCCAGCAGTTCACCCACTAGCGGGACGCGCAATGAGCAGTTCTTC; cdr3_aa: CASSSPTSGTRNEQFF; d_call: TRBD2; j_call: TRBJ2-1; clone_size: .; v_call: TRBV28
cdr3_nt: TGTGCCAGCAGTTACTCGGGGGGAGGTGAGCAGTTCTTC; cdr3_aa: CASSYSGGGEQFF; d_call: .; j_call: TRBJ2-1; clone_size: few; v_call: TRBV6-2/TRBV6-3